A selection of T cell receptor beta chains follows, all from one sample in a study of T cells after yellow fever vaccination. TCRdb passed the 5' RACE reads through MiXCR, listing each CDR3 protein once. The sample has about 110,000 distinct CDR3 sequences, 8.4% seen once. The material was CD8+ T cells sorted from PBMCs, obtained 45 days after the yellow fever booster vaccination. Every receptor here comes from a man aged 30 to 45 who received the YFV17D yellow fever vaccine. CDR3s include the opening cysteine and the closing phenylalanine or tryptophan. A D gene is named only where the DNA matches it firmly. Clone sizes are given selectively: once, few, many, or a class where the clone is expanded.

D,size,V,J,CDR3,DNA
.,many,TRBV5-6,TRBJ2-1,CASSSTYNEQFF,TGTGCCAGCAGCTCCACCTACAATGAGCAGTTCTTC
.,many,TRBV27,TRBJ2-3,CASTSGTSTDTQYF,TGTGCCAGCACCTCCGGGACTAGCACAGATACGCAGTATTTT
.,many,TRBV7-6,TRBJ2-7,CASSPRDTTYEQYF,TGTGCCAGCAGCCCCCGGGACACCACCTACGAGCAGTACTTC
.,many,TRBV12-3/TRBV12-4,TRBJ1-4,CASSLRESNEKLFF,TGTGCCAGCAGTTTGAGGGAAAGTAATGAAAAACTGTTTTTT
.,.,TRBV7-9,TRBJ2-1,CASSLDLGLSYNEQFF,TGTGCCAGCAGCTTAGATTTAGGTCTGTCCTACAATGAGCAGTTCTTC
.,many,TRBV6-2/TRBV6-3,TRBJ2-1,CASSLGYNEQFF,TGTGCCAGCAGCTTAGGATACAATGAGCAGTTCTTC
.,few,TRBV7-8,TRBJ2-5,CASSLLQGESNQETQYF,TGTGCCAGCAGCTTACTTCAAGGGGAGTCGAACCAAGAGACCCAGTACTTC
TRBD2,many,TRBV29-1,TRBJ2-7,CSVESGGDSEQYF,TGCAGCGTTGAATCGGGGGGAGATAGCGAGCAGTACTTC
.,many,TRBV7-9,TRBJ2-1,CVAERYNEQFF,TGTGTGGCCGAACGGTACAATGAGCAGTTCTTC
.,many,TRBV6-1,TRBJ2-1,CASSPSGAIYNEQFF,TGTGCCAGCAGCCCGTCGGGGGCGATTTACAATGAGCAGTTCTTC
.,many,TRBV12-3/TRBV12-4,TRBJ2-1,CASSLGQGRFF,TGTGCCAGCAGTTTGGGGCAGGGTAGGTTCTTC
.,many,TRBV29-1,TRBJ1-1,CSVLKGGREDTEAFF,TGCAGCGTCCTCAAAGGGGGGCGAGAAGACACTGAAGCTTTCTTT
.,many,TRBV25-1,TRBJ1-2,CASSESGGVGGYGYTF,TGTGCCAGCAGTGAATCTGGCGGGGTGGGCGGATATGGCTACACCTTC
.,.,TRBV6-1,TRBJ2-1,CASKHLSRGEAPYNEQFF,TGTGCCAGCAAACATCTAAGCAGGGGCGAGGCACCCTACAATGAGCAGTTCTTC
TRBD2,many,TRBV15,TRBJ2-6,CATLGKREESGANVLTF,TGTGCCACCCTTGGTAAGCGGGAGGAATCTGGGGCCAACGTCCTGACTTTC
.,many,TRBV7-3,TRBJ1-4,CASSSHTPTNEKLFF,TGTGCCAGCAGCTCGCACACTCCAACTAATGAAAAACTGTTTTTT
.,many,TRBV27,TRBJ1-1,CASSSGDYTEAFF,TGTGCCAGCAGCTCAGGGGACTACACTGAAGCTTTCTTT
.,many,TRBV12-3/TRBV12-4,TRBJ2-1,CASSAVFKTSPYNEQFF,TGTGCCAGCAGCGCAGTATTTAAGACTAGTCCGTACAATGAGCAGTTCTTC
.,few,TRBV29-1,TRBJ2-7,CSVGPGPAYEQYF,TGCAGCGTGGGACCGGGACCGGCCTACGAGCAGTACTTC
TRBD1,many,TRBV27,TRBJ2-5,CASSSQGAETQYF,TGTGCCAGCAGTTCTCAGGGGGCCGAGACCCAGTACTTC
TRBD2,many,TRBV6-1,TRBJ2-5,CASSTTLAGVETQYF,TGTGCCAGCAGTACCACTCTAGCGGGAGTAGAGACCCAGTACTTC